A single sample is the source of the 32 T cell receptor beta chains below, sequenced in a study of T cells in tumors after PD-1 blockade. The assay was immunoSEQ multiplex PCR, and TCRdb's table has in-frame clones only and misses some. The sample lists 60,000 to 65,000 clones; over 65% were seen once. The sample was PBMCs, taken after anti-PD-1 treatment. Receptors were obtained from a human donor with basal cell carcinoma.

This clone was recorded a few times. CDR3 loop: CASSTGTGLDEQFF. CDR3 DNA: TGTGCCAGCAGCACCGGGACAGGGCTGGATGAGCAGTTCTTC. V usage is TRBV9 and J usage is TRBJ2-1; 9 bases agree with TRBD1. The CDR3 contains 14 residues. The ends lost 4 bases at V and 8 bases at J; junction bases unmatched: 7. CDR1 and CDR2 (germline): SGDLS, YYNGEE.

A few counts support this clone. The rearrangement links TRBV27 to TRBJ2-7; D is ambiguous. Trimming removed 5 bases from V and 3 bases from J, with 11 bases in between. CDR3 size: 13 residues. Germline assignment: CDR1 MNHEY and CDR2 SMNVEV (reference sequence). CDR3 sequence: CASSPTAFYEQYF. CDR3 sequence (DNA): TGTGCCAGCAGTCCAACCGCCTTCTACGAGCAGTACTTC.

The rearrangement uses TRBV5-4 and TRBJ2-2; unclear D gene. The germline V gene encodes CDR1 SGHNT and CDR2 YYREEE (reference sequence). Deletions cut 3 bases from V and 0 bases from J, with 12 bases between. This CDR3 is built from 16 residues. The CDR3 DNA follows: TGTGCCAGCAGCTCATCAGATGTAGCGAACACCGGGGAGCTGTTTTTT. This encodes CASSSSDVANTGELFF.

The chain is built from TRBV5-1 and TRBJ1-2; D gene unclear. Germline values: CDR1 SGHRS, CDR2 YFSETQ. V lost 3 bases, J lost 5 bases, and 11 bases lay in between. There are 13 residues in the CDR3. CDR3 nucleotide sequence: TGCGCCAGCAGCTCACGGGGAGGATATGGCTACACCTTC. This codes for CASSSRGGYGYTF.

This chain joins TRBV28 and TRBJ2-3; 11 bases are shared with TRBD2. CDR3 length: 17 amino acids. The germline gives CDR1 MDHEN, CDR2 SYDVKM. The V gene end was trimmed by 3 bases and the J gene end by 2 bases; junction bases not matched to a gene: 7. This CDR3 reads CASSFGVAGGATDTQYF. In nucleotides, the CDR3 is TGTGCCAGCAGTTTCGGGGTAGCGGGGGGGGCCACAGATACGCAGTATTTT.

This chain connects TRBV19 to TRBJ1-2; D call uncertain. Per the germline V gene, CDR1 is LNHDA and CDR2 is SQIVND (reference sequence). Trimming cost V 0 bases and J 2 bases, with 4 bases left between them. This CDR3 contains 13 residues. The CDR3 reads CASSIDRNYGYTF. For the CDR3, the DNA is TGTGCCAGTAGTATAGACAGAAACTATGGCTACACCTTC.

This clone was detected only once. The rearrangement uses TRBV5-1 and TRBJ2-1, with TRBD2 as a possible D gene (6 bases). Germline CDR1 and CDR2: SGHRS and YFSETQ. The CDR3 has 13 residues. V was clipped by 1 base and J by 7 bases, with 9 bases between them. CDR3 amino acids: CASSLPGRNEQFF. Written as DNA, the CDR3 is TGCGCCAGCAGCTTGCCAGGGAGGAATGAGCAGTTCTTC.

The CDR3 bases are TGTGCCATCAGTGAGACACAACCGAACACTGAAGCTTTCTTT. Amino acids: CAISETQPNTEAFF. This chain joins TRBV10-3 and TRBJ1-1; D not resolved. This CDR3 comprises 14 residues. V dropped 2 bases and J dropped 1 base, with 8 bases sitting between them. The germline V gene encodes CDR1 ENHRY and CDR2 SYGVKD.

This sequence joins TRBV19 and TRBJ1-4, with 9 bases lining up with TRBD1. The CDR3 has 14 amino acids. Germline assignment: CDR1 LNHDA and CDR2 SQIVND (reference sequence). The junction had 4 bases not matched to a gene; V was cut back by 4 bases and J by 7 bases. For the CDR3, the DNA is TGTGCCAGTAGTACCGGGACAGGGATTGAAAAACTGTTTTTT. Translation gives CASSTGTGIEKLFF. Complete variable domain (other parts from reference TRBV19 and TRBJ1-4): DGGITQSPKYLFRKEGQNVTLSCEQNLNHDAMYWYRQDPGQGLRLIYYSQIVNDFQKGDIAEGYSVSREKKESFPLTVTSAQKNPTAFYLCASSTGTGIEKLFFGSGTQLSVL.

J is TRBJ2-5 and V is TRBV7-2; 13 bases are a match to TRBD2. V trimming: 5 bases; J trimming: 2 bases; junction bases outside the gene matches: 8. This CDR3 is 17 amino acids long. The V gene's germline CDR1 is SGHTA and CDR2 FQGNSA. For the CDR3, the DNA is TGTGCCAGCAGCCCTTATTTGACTAGCGGGGGGCAAGAGACCCAGTACTTC. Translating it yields CASSPYLTSGGQETQYF. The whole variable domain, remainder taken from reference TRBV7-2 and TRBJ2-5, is GAGVSQSPSNKVTEKGKDVELRCDPISGHTALYWYRQSLGQGLEFLIYFQGNSAPDKSGLPSDRFSAERTGGSVSTLTIQRTQQEDSAVYLCASSPYLTSGGQETQYFGPGTRLLVL.

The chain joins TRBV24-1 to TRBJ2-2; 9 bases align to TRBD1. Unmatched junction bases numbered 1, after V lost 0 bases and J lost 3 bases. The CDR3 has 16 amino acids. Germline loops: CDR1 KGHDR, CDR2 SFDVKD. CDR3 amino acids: CATSDLRTGDTGELFF. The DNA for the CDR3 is TGTGCCACCAGTGATTTGCGGACAGGGGACACCGGGGAGCTGTTTTTT.

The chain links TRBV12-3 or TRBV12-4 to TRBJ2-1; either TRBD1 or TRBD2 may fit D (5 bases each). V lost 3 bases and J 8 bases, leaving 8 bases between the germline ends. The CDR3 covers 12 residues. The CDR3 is CASSFGGHEQFF. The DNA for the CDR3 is TGTGCCAGCAGTTTTGGGGGACATGAGCAGTTCTTC.

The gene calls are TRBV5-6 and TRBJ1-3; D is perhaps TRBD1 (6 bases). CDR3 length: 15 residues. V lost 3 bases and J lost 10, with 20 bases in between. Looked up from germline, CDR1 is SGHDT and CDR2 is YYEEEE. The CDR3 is CASSYPKDRAETIYF. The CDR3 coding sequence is TGTGCCAGCAGCTACCCAAAGGACAGAGCTGAGACCATATATTTT. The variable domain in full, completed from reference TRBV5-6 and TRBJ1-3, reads DAGVTQSPTHLIKTRGQQVTLRCSPKSGHDTVSWYQQALGQGPQFIFQYYEEEERQRGNFPDRFSGHQFPNYSSELNVNALLLGDSALYLCASSYPKDRAETIYFGEGSWLTVV.

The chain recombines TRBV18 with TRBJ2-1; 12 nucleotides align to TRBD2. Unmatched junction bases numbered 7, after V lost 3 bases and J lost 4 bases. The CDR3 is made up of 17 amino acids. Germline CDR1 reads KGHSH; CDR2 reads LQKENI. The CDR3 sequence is CASSPPGLAGNYNEQFF. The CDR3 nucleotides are TGTGCCAGCTCACCCCCCGGACTAGCGGGGAATTACAATGAGCAGTTCTTC.

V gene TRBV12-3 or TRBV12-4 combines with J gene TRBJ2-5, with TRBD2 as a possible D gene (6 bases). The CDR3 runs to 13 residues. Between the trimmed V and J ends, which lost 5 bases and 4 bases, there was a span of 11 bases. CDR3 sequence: CASSPPGVETQYF. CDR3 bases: TGTGCCAGCAGTCCCCCGGGGGTAGAGACCCAGTACTTC.

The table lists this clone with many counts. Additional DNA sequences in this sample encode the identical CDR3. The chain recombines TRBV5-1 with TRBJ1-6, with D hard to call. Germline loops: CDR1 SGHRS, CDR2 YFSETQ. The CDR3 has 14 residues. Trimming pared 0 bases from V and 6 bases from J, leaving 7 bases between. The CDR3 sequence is CASSLVAANSPLHF. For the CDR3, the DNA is TGCGCCAGCAGCTTGGTCGCAGCTAATTCACCCCTCCACTTT.

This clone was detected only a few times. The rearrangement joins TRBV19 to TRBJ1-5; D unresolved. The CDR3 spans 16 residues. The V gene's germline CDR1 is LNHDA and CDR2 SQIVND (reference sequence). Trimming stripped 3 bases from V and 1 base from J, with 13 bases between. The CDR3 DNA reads TGTGCCAGTAGTATTACTTTTTCGGGAAGCAATCAGCCCCAGCATTTT. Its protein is CASSITFSGSNQPQHF.

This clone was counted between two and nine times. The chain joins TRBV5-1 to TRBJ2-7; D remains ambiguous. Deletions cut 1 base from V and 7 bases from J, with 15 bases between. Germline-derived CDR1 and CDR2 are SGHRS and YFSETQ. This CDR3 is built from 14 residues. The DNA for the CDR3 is TGCGCCAGCAGCTTGTCTCCGGGCCCCAGAGAGCAGTACTTC. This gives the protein CASSLSPGPREQYF.

DNA for the CDR3: TGTGCCAGCTCACCAGGGGACAAAGTAGGCACTGAAGCTTTCTTT. It specifies CASSPGDKVGTEAFF. The chain couples TRBV18 to TRBJ1-1, with a tentative D call TRBD1 (6 bases). V was cut by 2 bases and J by 4 bases, with 14 bases left in between. CDR1 is KGHSH and CDR2 is LQKENI in the germline V gene. The CDR3 totals 15 residues.

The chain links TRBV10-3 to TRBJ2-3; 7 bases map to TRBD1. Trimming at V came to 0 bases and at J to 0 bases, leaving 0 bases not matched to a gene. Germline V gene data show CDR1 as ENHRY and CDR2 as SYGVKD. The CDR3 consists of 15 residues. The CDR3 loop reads CAISESQGSTDTQYF. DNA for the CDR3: TGTGCCATCAGTGAGTCACAGGGGAGCACAGATACGCAGTATTTT.

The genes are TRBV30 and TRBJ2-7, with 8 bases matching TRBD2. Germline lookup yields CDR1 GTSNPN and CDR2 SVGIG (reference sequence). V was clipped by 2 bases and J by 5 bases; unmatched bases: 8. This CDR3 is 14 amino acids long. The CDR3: CAWSFGGAHNEQYF. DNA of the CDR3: TGTGCCTGGAGTTTCGGGGGGGCCCACAACGAGCAGTACTTC.

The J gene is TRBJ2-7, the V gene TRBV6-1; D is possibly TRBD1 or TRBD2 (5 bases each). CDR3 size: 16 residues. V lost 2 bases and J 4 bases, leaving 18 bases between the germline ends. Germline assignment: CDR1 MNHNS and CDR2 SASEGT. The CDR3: CASSERGAGGSYEQYF. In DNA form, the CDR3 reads TGTGCCAGCAGTGAAAGAGGGGCAGGAGGATCTTACGAGCAGTACTTC.

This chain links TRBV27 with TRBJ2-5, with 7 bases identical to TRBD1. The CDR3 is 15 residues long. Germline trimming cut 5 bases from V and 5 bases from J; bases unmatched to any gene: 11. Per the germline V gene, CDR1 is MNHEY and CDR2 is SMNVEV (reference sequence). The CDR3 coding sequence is TGTGCCAGCAGTGCCGCAGGGGGACGGGTTGAGACCCAGTACTTC. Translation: CASSAAGGRVETQYF.

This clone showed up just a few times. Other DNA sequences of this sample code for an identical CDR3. CDR3 coding DNA: TGTGCCAGCTCACCAGGACAGAATGAAAAACTGTTTTTT. This translates into CASSPGQNEKLFF. The chain couples TRBV18 to TRBJ1-4, with a possible D match to TRBD1 (6 bases). CDR3 length equals 13 residues. V lost 2 bases and J lost 5, with 6 bases in between. CDR1 and CDR2 from the germline V gene are KGHSH and LQKENI.

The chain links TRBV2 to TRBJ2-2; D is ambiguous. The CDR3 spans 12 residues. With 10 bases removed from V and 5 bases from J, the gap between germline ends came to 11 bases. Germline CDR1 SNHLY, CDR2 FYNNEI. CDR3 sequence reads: CATRLETGELFF. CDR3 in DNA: TGTGCCACCCGCCTAGAAACCGGGGAGCTGTTTTTT.

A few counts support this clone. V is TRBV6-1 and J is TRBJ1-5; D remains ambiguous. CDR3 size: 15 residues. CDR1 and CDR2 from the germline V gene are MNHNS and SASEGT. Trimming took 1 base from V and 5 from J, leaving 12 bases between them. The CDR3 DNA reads TGTGCCAGCAGTGAAGAAGTTGCGGGGTATCAGCCCCAGCATTTT. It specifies CASSEEVAGYQPQHF.

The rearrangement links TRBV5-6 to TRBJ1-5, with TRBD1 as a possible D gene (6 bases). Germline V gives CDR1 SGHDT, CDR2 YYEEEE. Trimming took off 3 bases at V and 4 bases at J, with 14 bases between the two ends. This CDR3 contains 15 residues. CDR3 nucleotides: TGTGCCAGCAGCTCTAGACAGGTGGCGAATCAGCCCCAGCATTTT. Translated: CASSSRQVANQPQHF. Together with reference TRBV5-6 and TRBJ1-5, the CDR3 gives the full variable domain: DAGVTQSPTHLIKTRGQQVTLRCSPKSGHDTVSWYQQALGQGPQFIFQYYEEEERQRGNFPDRFSGHQFPNYSSELNVNALLLGDSALYLCASSSRQVANQPQHFGDGTRLSIL.

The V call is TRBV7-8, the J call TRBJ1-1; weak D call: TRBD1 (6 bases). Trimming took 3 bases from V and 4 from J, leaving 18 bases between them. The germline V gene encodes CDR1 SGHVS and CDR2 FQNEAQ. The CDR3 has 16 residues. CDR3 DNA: TGTGCCAGCAGCTTTGGGTCCGGGGGGCCGGTCACTGAAGCTTTCTTT. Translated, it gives CASSFGSGGPVTEAFF.

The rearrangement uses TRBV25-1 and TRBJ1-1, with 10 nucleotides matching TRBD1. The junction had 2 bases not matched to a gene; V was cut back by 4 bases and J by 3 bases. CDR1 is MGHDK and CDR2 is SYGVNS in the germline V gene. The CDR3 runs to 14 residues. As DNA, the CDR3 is TGTGCCAGCAGTGGGGACAGGGGACACACTGAAGCTTTCTTT. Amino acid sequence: CASSGDRGHTEAFF.

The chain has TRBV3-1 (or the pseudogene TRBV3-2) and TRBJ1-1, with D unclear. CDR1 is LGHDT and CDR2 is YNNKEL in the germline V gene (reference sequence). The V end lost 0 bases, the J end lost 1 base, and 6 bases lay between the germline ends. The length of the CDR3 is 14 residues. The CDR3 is CASSQDTGNTEAFF. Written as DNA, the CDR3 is TGTGCCAGCAGCCAAGATACCGGGAACACTGAAGCTTTCTTT.

CDR3 nucleotides: TGTGCCAGCTCACCACCCCACGGTATCTCTGGAAACACCATATATTTT. Translation gives CASSPPHGISGNTIYF. The chain uses TRBV18 and TRBJ1-3; D not certain. The V end was cut by 0 bases, the J end by 0 bases, with 9 bases between. Germline V gene data show CDR1 as KGHSH and CDR2 as LQKENI. The CDR3 runs 16 residues.

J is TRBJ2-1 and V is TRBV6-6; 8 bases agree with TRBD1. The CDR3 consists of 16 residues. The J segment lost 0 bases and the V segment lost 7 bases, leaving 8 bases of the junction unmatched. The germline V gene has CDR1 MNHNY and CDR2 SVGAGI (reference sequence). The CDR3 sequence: CASTYWTGSSYNEQFF. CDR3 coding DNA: TGTGCCAGCACCTACTGGACAGGGAGCTCCTACAATGAGCAGTTCTTC.